Following are 14 T cell receptor beta chains from one sample sequenced in a study of T-cell reconstitution after alpha-beta-depleted transplantation in children. The authors prepared the TCRbeta library with unique molecular identifiers. TCRdb re-called the PCR reads through MiXCR, storing one row per CDR3 protein. In the table there are just under 350,000 distinct CDR3 sequences, roughly 15% of which are singletons. The sequences come from PBMCs, mostly from graft donor cells, collected 360 days after TCRalphabeta/CD19-depleted stem cell transplant. The receptor set was obtained from a male patient under 10 years old who had a stem cell transplant for acute lymphoblastic leukemia, so the T cells may come from the graft donor.

The chain has TRBV28 and TRBJ2-5; 8 nucleotides agree with TRBD2. In germline, CDR1 is MDHEN, CDR2 SYDVKM. Trimming took 4 bases from V and 3 from J; bases not matched to a gene: 10. CDR3 length: 16 residues. The CDR3 nucleotides read TGTGCCAGCAGTTCCGCTAGCGGGCGGTCCGAAGAGACCCAGTACTTC. It translates to CASSSASGRSEETQYF.

This clonotype was counted ten times or more. This rearrangement joins TRBV28 to TRBJ2-3, with TRBD2 matching over 7 bases. Germline-derived CDR1 and CDR2 are MDHEN and SYDVKM. V gave up 6 bases and J gave up 4 bases; unmatched junction bases: 7. The CDR3 length is 14 residues. In DNA form, the CDR3 reads TGTGCCAGCAGGCCAGCGGGATATGCAGATACGCAGTATTTT. It yields the protein CASRPAGYADTQYF.

The chain is built from TRBV20-1 and TRBJ2-1, with D possibly TRBD1 on 5 matching bases. This CDR3 spans 14 amino acids. V was cut by 0 bases and J by 4 bases, with 10 bases left in between. Germline V gene data show CDR1 as DFQATT and CDR2 as SNEGSKA (reference sequence). The CDR3 nucleotides read TGCAGTGCTAGAGATAAGGGGATATACAATGAGCAGTTCTTC. It encodes CSARDKGIYNEQFF.

In this sample, this clonotype turned up a few times. This chain uses TRBV12-5 with TRBJ2-7; no reliable D call. Trimming stripped 6 bases from V and 6 bases from J, with 9 bases between. CDR1 is LGHNT, CDR2 FRNRAP, per germline. The CDR3 spans 11 residues. This CDR3 is CASGRPGEQYF. The CDR3 DNA reads TGTGCTAGTGGCCGCCCGGGCGAGCAGTACTTC. The full variable domain, with the rest looked up from reference TRBV12-5 and TRBJ2-7, is DARVTQTPRHKVTEMGQEVTMRCQPILGHNTVFWYRQTMMQGLELLAYFRNRAPLDDSGMPKDRFSAEMPDATLATLKIQPSEPRDSAVYFCASGRPGEQYFGPGTRLTVT.

This clonotype was observed once. The genes are TRBV7-8 and TRBJ2-7; 7 nucleotides agree with TRBD2. Germline V gives CDR1 SGHVS, CDR2 FQNEAQ. The CDR3 runs to 14 residues. V lost 5 bases, J lost 3 bases, and 7 bases stayed unmatched. As DNA, the CDR3 is TGTGCCAGCAGCACCGGGACTACCCTCTACGAGCAGTACTTC. Residues: CASSTGTTLYEQYF. Full variable domain (missing parts from reference TRBV7-8 and TRBJ2-7): GAGVSQSPRYKVAKRGQDVALRCDPISGHVSLFWYQQALGQGPEFLTYFQNEAQLDKSGLPSDRFFAERPEGSVSTLKIQRTQQEDSAVYLCASSTGTTLYEQYFGPGTRLTVT.

The chain recombines TRBV5-1 with TRBJ2-3; 9 bases align to TRBD1. This CDR3 contains 15 residues. Trimming removed 4 bases from V and 6 bases from J; junction bases left unmatched: 9. CDR1 SGHRS and CDR2 YFSETQ come from the germline V gene. The CDR3 spells CASSHDGTGYDTQYF. Here the CDR3 DNA reads TGCGCCAGCAGCCACGACGGGACAGGGTACGATACGCAGTATTTT.

This clonotype has only a few counts. The chain's CDR3 is CASSDTRGGETQYF. The CDR3 DNA reads TGCGCCAGCAGCGATACGAGGGGAGGAGAGACCCAGTACTTC. V and J are TRBV5-1 and TRBJ2-5, with D possibly matching TRBD2 (6 bases). The V end was cut by 4 bases, the J end by 4 bases, with 14 bases between. Germline V gene sequence: CDR1 SGHRS, CDR2 YFSETQ. The CDR3 has 14 residues.

In regard to this clonotype: This clone may be a read error of a much larger clone one base away. The chain links TRBV4-1 to TRBJ2-1; 11 positions match TRBD2. V shed 2 bases, J shed 5 bases, and the junction held 2 bases outside the gene matches. The CDR3 has 15 amino acids. Germline CDR1 is MGHRA and CDR2 is YSYEKL. The CDR3 DNA sequence: TGCGCCAGCAGCCAATGGGGACTAGCGGACAATGAGCAGTTCTTC. Protein sequence: CASSQWGLADNEQFF.

Here the CDR3 reads CATSRVPGTAYEQYF. The CDR3 DNA follows: TGTGCCACCAGCAGAGTCCCGGGGACTGCGTACGAGCAGTACTTC. The chain combines TRBV15 with TRBJ2-7; D possibly corresponds to TRBD2 (6 bases). Trimming left V 1 base short and J 4 bases short, with 14 bases between. Per germline, CDR1 LNHNV and CDR2 YYDKDF (reference sequence). CDR3 length equals 15 residues.

V is TRBV12-3 or TRBV12-4 and J is TRBJ2-3; a possible D gene is TRBD1 (5 bases). Trimming stripped 6 bases from V and 2 bases from J, with 12 bases between. The CDR3 extends over 14 amino acids. The CDR3 DNA follows: TGTGCCAGCAGGGGGCCGATCCCCACAGATACGCAGTATTTT. Translating it yields CASRGPIPTDTQYF.

This clonotype turned up a few times. V usage is TRBV10-3 and J usage is TRBJ2-7; D gene unclear. The CDR3 runs to 16 residues. CDR1 ENHRY and CDR2 SYGVKD come from the germline V gene. V lost 4 bases, J lost 0 bases, and 16 bases lay in between. CDR3 in amino acids: CAISVEPLESSYEQYF. The CDR3 bases are TGTGCCATCAGTGTGGAGCCGCTAGAGAGCTCCTACGAGCAGTACTTC.

V is TRBV5-6 and J is TRBJ2-2; TRBD2 agrees at 11 bases. This CDR3 has 15 residues. CDR1 is SGHDT, CDR2 YYEEEE, per germline. The V segment lost 5 bases and the J segment 4 bases; nucleotides outside the gene matches: 4. The chain's CDR3 is CASRGLADSTGELFF. The CDR3 nucleotides are TGTGCCAGCAGGGGACTAGCGGACTCCACCGGGGAGCTGTTTTTT.

In this sample, this clonotype turned up many times. This sequence joins TRBV28 and TRBJ2-5; D gene unclear. The germline gives CDR1 MDHEN, CDR2 SYDVKM. Trimming cost V 5 bases and J 6 bases, with 25 bases left between them. This CDR3 has 17 amino acids. The CDR3 sequence: CASSNNGAARQQKTQYF. Written as DNA, the CDR3 is TGTGCCAGCAGTAACAACGGCGCGGCTCGGCAGCAAAAGACCCAGTACTTC.

Only a few counts were recorded for this clonotype. The chain couples TRBV3-1 to TRBJ2-4, with 8 bases that match TRBD2. The CDR3 contains 14 residues. Germline CDR1 LGHDT, CDR2 YNNKEL (reference sequence). V lost 4 bases, J lost 6 bases, and 5 bases stayed unmatched. The CDR3 loop reads CASSPSGPINIQYF. The CDR3 DNA reads as TGTGCCAGCAGCCCTAGCGGGCCAATAAACATTCAGTACTTC. The entire variable domain, with the rest obtained from reference TRBV3-1 and TRBJ2-4, is as follows: DTAVSQTPKYLVTQMGNDKSIKCEQNLGHDTMYWYKQDSKKFLKIMFSYNNKELIINETVPNRFSPKSPDKAHLNLHINSLELGDSAVYFCASSPSGPINIQYFGAGTRLSVL.